This TCR beta chain was obtained from a study of lymphopenia after photon versus proton radiotherapy. The CDR3 covers 16 residues. The ends lost 0 bases at V and 5 bases at J; junction bases unmatched: 7. Germline lookup yields CDR1 SGDLS and CDR2 YYNGEE. Profiled with immunoSEQ multiplex PCR; TCRdb holds only in-frame clones, not every one. The sample has over 55,000 clones; 80% to 90% are singletons. The V and J genes are TRBV9 and TRBJ2-5, with 10 positions matching TRBD2. The sequence was obtained from an elderly man with esophageal cancer. This specimen was peripheral blood, taken from a patient treated with proton-based radiotherapy. The CDR3 is CASSVGLAGVRETQYF. CDR3 nucleotide sequence: TGTGCCAGCAGCGTAGGTCTAGCGGGGGTCCGGGAGACCCAGTACTTC.